This T cell receptor (beta chain) was recovered during a study of cytomegalovirus exposure and HLA in healthy donors. The germline V gene encodes CDR1 LNHDA and CDR2 SQIVND (reference sequence). The CDR3 loop spans 12 amino acids. J gave up 14 bases and V 9 bases, and 7 bases lay outside the gene matches. Primers for the PCR totalled 60 Vbeta and 13 Jbeta. Generated by immunoSEQ multiplex PCR, the TCRdb table keeps only in-frame clones and is missing some. The sample holds 150,000 to 200,000 clones, approximately 78% seen once. The sample consisted of PBMCs. The clonotype comes from a woman aged 25 to 39 in good health and CMV-seropositive. The rearrangement links TRBV19 to TRBJ1-6; 10 bases match TRBD1. CDR3 loop: CASRGQGITLHF. The CDR3 coding sequence is TGTGCCAGCCGGGGACAGGGGATCACCCTCCACTTT.